The text below deals with one TCR beta chain. What antigen it recognizes has not been identified. Per-nucleotide qualities are absent, and no much larger clonotype sits a single base away. For CDR1 and CDR2, the germline V gene lists ENHRY and SYGVKD. From V the trimming removes 6 bases and from J it removes 1 base, while the gene matches leave 4 bases of the junction unaccounted for. Reading from cysteine to phenylalanine, the CDR3 counts 15 amino acids. Only the CDR3 region is kept as DNA, spanning 45 bases read in frame from base 1. This sample is part of a study of T-cell memory formation after mild COVID-19 (dated by TCRdb to the early 2020s). As for the study more broadly: Most TCR sequence clusters were specific to one of the two donors. Longitudinal TCRalpha and TCRbeta repertoire sequencing tracked T-cell clones expanding and contracting after mild COVID-19 in a couple of donors. The cohort was made up of two young adult volunteers, one female and one male, who were previously healthy. Study-level results and caveats: Clones that contracted from day 15 to 85 showed balanced CD4/CD8 phenotypes, whereas a second wave of clones that expanded from day 15 to 37 leaned towards CD4+. The second-wave clones that peaked on day 37 were not confirmed to be SARS-CoV-2 specific. The study included only two mild cases, and larger cohorts that include severe cases with pre-infection samples were judged to be necessary. Some responding clones were detected in pre-infection memory, which suggested that pre-existing cross-reactive memory T cells had joined the SARS-CoV-2 response. Contracting CD4+ clones were found mainly in CM and EM memory subsets, while CD8+ clones were enriched in EMRA.

Ficoll-Paque density gradient centrifugation was used to isolate PBMCs. TCRdb shows the sequencer as Illumina NovaSeq 6000. TCRalpha and TCRbeta cDNA libraries were built by 5'RACE with constant-segment primers, adding sample barcodes and unique molecular identifiers. Trizol reagent was used to extract RNA from every sample. Amplification of the libraries took two PCR steps, and the second step added a second sample barcode plus Illumina TruSeq adapters. Sequencing of the libraries was done on an Illumina NovaSeq, producing 2 x 150 bp paired-end reads. Per the source publication's procedure: The reads were demultiplexed and collapsed into UMI-guided consensus sequences using migec v1.2.7. Using mixcr v2.1.11, UMI consensuses were aligned to TRA and TRB V and J templates and then assembled into clonotypes. A clonotype was counted as expanded or contracted only if both edgeR and NoisET called the change significant, with noise models trained on biological replicates. For edgeR calls, the thresholds were a false discovery rate-adjusted p below 0.01 and a log2 fold-change of 1. As an exploratory analysis of dynamics, max-normalized trajectories of the 1000 most abundant clonotypes were examined by PCA with hierarchical clustering. Separately sequenced CD4+ and CD8+ repertoires were used to assign a CD4 or CD8 phenotype to each responding clone. Using fastp trimming at Q25 and MiXCR clonotype assembly, TCRdb reanalyzed the public sequencing data and kept in-frame beta chains. Each CDR3 protein appears once, grouped with its most common genes and DNA. The V and J calls were not made by the authors but by TCRdb's processing. This sample has 200,000 to 300,000 distinct CDR3 sequences in its table, and 8% to 10% of those were observed once. Around 20% of the sample lies in the top ten.

The rearrangement combines TRBV10-3 with TRBJ2-5, and TRBD1 aligns with 11 junction nucleotides. The sequenced sample consisted of PBMCs or a T cell subset sorted from them (not recorded which). This TCR derives from a man aged 18 to 29 who had mild COVID-19 (a few samples of this study predate the infection). The sample titles of this study are shuffled in the database, so cell type and time point are left out; the donor was told from shared clones. The DNA sequence reads TGTGCCATCAGCGAGGACAGGGGGCTCCAAGAGACCCAGTACTTC. Translated, it reads CAISEDRGLQETQYF.